This T cell receptor beta chain derives from a study of T cell changes during pregnancy in multiple sclerosis. Profiled with immunoSEQ multiplex PCR; TCRdb holds only in-frame clones, not every one. The table records 40,000 to 55,000 clones, 85% to 95% of them present only once. This CDR3 spans 18 amino acids. Trimming left V 2 bases short and J 0 bases short, with 17 bases between. CDR1 is LGHNT and CDR2 is FRNRAP in the germline V gene. The sample was peripheral blood. The V gene is TRBV12-5, the J gene TRBJ1-3; tentatively, D is TRBD1 (5 bases). The receptor was isolated from a female donor with multiple sclerosis, enrolled in a pregnancy study. The CDR3 region is CASGLIPGTESSGNTIYF. The CDR3 bases are TGTGCTAGTGGTTTGATACCCGGGACTGAGAGCTCTGGAAACACCATATATTTT.